Below, 23 T cell receptor beta chains from the same sample are listed, as sequenced in a study of spatial heterogeneity in lung cancer. Study-wide points: In tumors, expanded intratumoral alpha and beta TCR counts tracked mutation counts.

From the 5' RACE reads, TCRdb called clonotypes with MiXCR, one entry per CDR3 protein. The data show roughly 8,400 distinct CDR3 sequences, roughly 4.5% seen once. Which antigens these TCRs recognize remains unknown. This sample's time point: sample taken at primary tumor resection. The sample here was lung tumor tissue, taken at surgery. These receptors came from a female donor with early-stage non-small cell lung cancer.

This clonotype was counted a few times. A junction end diverges from the germline sequence, so it may reflect a read error. The chain uses TRBV5-1 and TRBJ1-2, with no clear D. CDR1 is SGHRS, CDR2 YFSETQ, per germline. The CDR3 loop spans 14 amino acids. CDR3 bases: TGCGCCAGCAGCCTCAATCCGGCTTTCCTTGGCTACAACTTC. Translating gives CASSLNPAFLGYNF.

This clonotype was seen ten or more times. The chain joins TRBV12-3 or TRBV12-4 to TRBJ1-1, with D tentatively TRBD1 (6 bases). Trimming cost V 3 bases and J 4 bases, with 15 bases left between them. The CDR3 has 15 residues. This chain's CDR3 is CASSFLGARPTEAFF. The DNA for the CDR3 is TGTGCCAGCAGTTTTTTGGGGGCCAGGCCCACTGAAGCTTTCTTT.

By frequency in the sample, this clonotype is medium-sized (0.01 to 0.1%). The chain combines TRBV28 with TRBJ2-7; TRBD1 might be the D (5 bases). V was clipped by 6 bases and J by 2 bases, with 17 bases between them. Germline lookup yields CDR1 MDHEN and CDR2 SYDVKM. This CDR3 has 15 amino acids. CDR3 coding DNA: TGTGCCAGCAGCAGAGGCGGCAGGGTTACCTACGAGCAGTACTTC. Its translation: CASSRGGRVTYEQYF.

This clonotype showed up many times. V gene TRBV19 combines with J gene TRBJ2-5, with TRBD2 identical over 9 bases. CDR1 is LNHDA and CDR2 is SQIVND in the germline V gene (reference sequence). The CDR3 consists of 16 residues. The trim removed 5 bases at V and 4 bases at J, leaving 11 bases unmatched. CDR3 sequence: CASSLREGAIGETQYF. Written as DNA, the CDR3 is TGTGCCAGTAGTTTGCGGGAGGGTGCCATCGGAGAGACCCAGTACTTC.

This clonotype occurred many times. V is TRBV7-3 and J is TRBJ2-3, with TRBD2 identical over 9 bases. CDR3 length: 15 residues. V lost 5 bases to trimming and J lost 1 base; unmatched junction nucleotides: 4. Per the germline V gene, CDR1 is SGHTA and CDR2 is FQGTGA. The CDR3 sequence is CASSPSGRRTDTQYF. In DNA form, the CDR3 reads TGTGCCAGCAGCCCGAGCGGGAGGCGCACAGATACGCAGTATTTT. The whole variable domain, filled in from reference TRBV7-3 and TRBJ2-3, reads GAGVSQTPSNKVTEKGKYVELRCDPISGHTALYWYRQSLGQGPEFLIYFQGTGAADDSGLPNDRFFAVRPEGSVSTLKIQRTERGDSAVYLCASSPSGRRTDTQYFGPGTRLTVL.

The table lists this clonotype with many counts. The rearrangement joins TRBV18 to TRBJ2-1; TRBD2 agrees at 8 bases. This CDR3 has 14 residues. Germline CDR1 is KGHSH and CDR2 is LQKENI. After removal of 3 bases from V and 7 bases from J, the junction contained 5 bases not matched to a gene. CDR3 nucleotide sequence: TGTGCCAGCTCACCTAGCGGGAATTTAAATGAGCAGTTCTTC. It encodes CASSPSGNLNEQFF.

The chain carries TRBV19 and TRBJ2-2; 11 bases map to TRBD2. CDR3 length equals 16 residues. With 7 bases clipped from V and 2 bases from J, the junction kept 6 bases outside the gene matches. From germline, CDR1 is LNHDA and CDR2 SQIVND (reference sequence). The CDR3 DNA follows: TGTGCCAGTATATCTAGCGGGAGGATTAACACCGGGGAGCTGTTTTTT. It yields the protein CASISSGRINTGELFF.

This clonotype is labeled as medium-sized (0.01 to 0.1%). This chain links TRBV28 with TRBJ2-1; D is uncertain. V dropped 5 bases and J dropped 5 bases, with 19 bases sitting between them. Germline V CDR1 and CDR2: MDHEN, SYDVKM. The CDR3 runs 16 residues. In DNA form, the CDR3 reads TGTGCCAGCAGTCACCCGTCGGTGGGTAGAAACAATGAGCAGTTCTTC. Translating it yields CASSHPSVGRNNEQFF.

This clonotype is classed as medium-sized. The chain has TRBV6-2 or TRBV6-3 and TRBJ1-1; no clear D. Germline CDR1 is MNHEY and CDR2 is SVGEGT. CDR3 length equals 12 residues. With 0 bases removed from V and 1 base from J, the gap between germline ends came to 0 bases. The CDR3 spells CASSYSNTEAFF. The DNA for the CDR3 is TGTGCCAGCAGTTACTCGAACACTGAAGCTTTCTTT.

This clonotype was found many times. The chain carries TRBV7-8 and TRBJ1-3, with 10 bases that match TRBD1. CDR1 and CDR2 (germline): SGHVS, FQNEAQ. The CDR3 runs to 16 residues. The V gene end was trimmed by 4 bases and the J gene end by 1 base; junction bases not matched to a gene: 4. In DNA, the CDR3 is TGTGCCAGCAGCTGGGGACAGGGGTCTTCTGGAAACACCATATATTTT. Amino acids: CASSWGQGSSGNTIYF.

The sample holds many counts of this clonotype. The V and J genes are TRBV27 and TRBJ2-6; 7 bases align to TRBD2. V trimming: 5 bases; J trimming: 2 bases; junction bases outside the gene matches: 9. Germline V gives CDR1 MNHEY, CDR2 SMNVEV (reference sequence). This CDR3 is 17 amino acids long. This chain's CDR3 is CASSPNSRGAGANVLTF. The CDR3 region has the DNA TGTGCCAGCAGTCCGAACAGCCGGGGGGCTGGGGCCAACGTCCTGACTTTC.

In its sample, this clonotype was seen many times. CDR3 amino acids: CASSAVTSGSSEQFF. In nucleotides, the CDR3 is TGTGCCAGCAGTGCGGTGACTAGCGGGAGTTCTGAGCAGTTCTTC. The chain carries TRBV2 and TRBJ2-1, with TRBD2 matching 12 bases. The CDR3 loop spans 15 amino acids. The V and J ends lost 4 bases and 9 bases, in that order; junction bases with no gene match: 7. From germline, CDR1 is SNHLY and CDR2 FYNNEI.

The chain employs TRBV6-5 and TRBJ1-3, with 7 nucleotides matching TRBD1. Looked up from germline, CDR1 is MNHEY and CDR2 is SVGAGI. The CDR3 has 15 amino acids. V lost 0 bases and J lost 1; bases outside the gene matches: 0. CDR3 sequence: CASSYSTGSGNTIYF. CDR3 sequence (DNA): TGTGCCAGCAGTTACTCGACAGGGTCTGGAAACACCATATATTTT.

This clonotype came up many times. This chain's CDR3 is CASSHRTGHNEQFF. CDR3 nucleotide sequence: TGTGCCAGCAGCCATCGGACAGGGCATAATGAGCAGTTCTTC. V usage is TRBV7-9 and J usage is TRBJ2-1; 8 bases map to TRBD1. CDR1 is SEHNR and CDR2 is FQNEAQ in the germline V gene (reference sequence). The J segment lost 7 bases and the V segment lost 5 bases, leaving 7 bases of the junction unmatched. This CDR3 has 14 residues.

This clonotype has a count of ten or more. A much larger clone differs from this one at a single base, so this may be a read error. The rearrangement joins TRBV5-1 to TRBJ1-2, with D hard to call. CDR1 and CDR2 from the germline V gene are SGHRS and YFSETQ. This CDR3 has 13 residues. CDR3 in DNA: TGCGCCAGCAGCTTGAACGGAGACTATGGCTACAACTTC. This sequence encodes CASSLNGDYGYNF.

This clonotype was recorded at least ten times. J is TRBJ1-5 and V is TRBV7-2; TRBD1 is a possible D gene (5 bases). The CDR3 length is 15 residues. V gave up 5 bases and J gave up 4 bases, with 15 bases separating them. Per the germline V gene, CDR1 is SGHTA and CDR2 is FQGNSA. The CDR3 protein is CASSPGTGENQPQHF. The CDR3 DNA follows: TGTGCCAGCAGCCCTGGGACGGGAGAGAATCAGCCCCAGCATTTT.

This clonotype is labeled as medium-sized. The V and J genes are TRBV10-3 and TRBJ2-6; D not resolved. V was clipped by 8 bases and J by 0 bases, with 11 bases between them. The CDR3 totals 15 residues. Germline values: CDR1 ENHRY, CDR2 SYGVKD. CDR3 loop: CAIPAARSGANVLTF. CDR3 in DNA: TGTGCCATCCCCGCGGCCCGCTCTGGGGCCAACGTCCTGACTTTC.

This clonotype was counted at least ten times. J is TRBJ2-2 and V is TRBV3-1; D ambiguous. The CDR3 has 14 residues. The V end lost 1 base, the J end lost 1 base, and 4 bases lay between the germline ends. Per the germline V gene, CDR1 is LGHDT and CDR2 is YNNKEL (reference sequence). The CDR3 region has the DNA TGTGCCAGCAGCCAAGGGCAGAACACCGGGGAGCTGTTTTTT. Protein sequence: CASSQGQNTGELFF. The whole variable domain, remainder taken from reference TRBV3-1 and TRBJ2-2, is DTAVSQTPKYLVTQMGNDKSIKCEQNLGHDTMYWYKQDSKKFLKIMFSYNNKELIINETVPNRFSPKSPDKAHLNLHINSLELGDSAVYFCASSQGQNTGELFFGEGSRLTVL.

This clonotype was seen repeatedly, ten times or more. The rearrangement uses TRBV11-2 and TRBJ2-1; 9 bases are shared with TRBD2. The V and J ends lost 0 bases and 15 bases, in that order; junction bases with no gene match: 9. Germline lookup yields CDR1 SGHAT and CDR2 FQNNGV. CDR3 length: 14 amino acids. CDR3 in amino acids: CASSLDNSGGTPFF. CDR3 bases: TGTGCCAGCAGCTTAGATAACAGCGGGGGGACCCCGTTCTTC.

In this sample, this clonotype turned up many times. The J gene is TRBJ2-1, the V gene TRBV20-1, with 8 bases fitting TRBD2. Trimming removed 2 bases from V and 0 bases from J; junction bases left unmatched: 9. Germline-derived CDR1 and CDR2 are DFQATT and SNEGSKA (reference sequence). This CDR3 has 17 residues. The CDR3, as DNA: TGCAGTGCTAGACCGGGAGGGAGCCATGGCTCCTACAATGAGCAGTTCTTC. Amino acids: CSARPGGSHGSYNEQFF.

Many counts were recorded for this clonotype. The chain uses TRBV28 and TRBJ2-3; D uncertain. The ends were cut back, 5 bases at V and 0 bases at J, with 15 bases in the middle. From germline, CDR1 is MDHEN and CDR2 SYDVKM. The CDR3 is 16 residues long. CDR3 region: CASSPLLFPSTDTQYF. The CDR3 DNA reads as TGTGCCAGCAGTCCCCTACTGTTTCCTAGCACAGATACGCAGTATTTT.

This clonotype was counted ten times or more. The V gene is TRBV11-2, the J gene TRBJ2-5; D is undetermined. Germline CDR1 SGHAT, CDR2 FQNNGV. The CDR3 runs to 13 residues. The V gene lost 1 base and the J gene lost 5 bases, with 8 bases spanning the gap. The CDR3, as DNA: TGTGCCAGCAGCTTAGCGTTAGGGGAGACCCAGTACTTC. As protein: CASSLALGETQYF.

There are many counts of this clonotype. The chain's CDR3 is CSARDLLSRYSYEQYF. The CDR3 nucleotides read TGCAGTGCTAGAGATCTTCTGAGCCGGTACTCCTACGAGCAGTACTTC. The chain joins TRBV20-1 to TRBJ2-7; D gene unclear. The germline gives CDR1 DFQATT, CDR2 SNEGSKA (reference sequence). There are 16 residues in the CDR3. V was shortened by 0 bases and J by 0 bases, with 15 bases between the two germline ends.